This T cell receptor (beta chain) was retrieved from a study of blood T cell repertoires in COVID-19. Only in-frame clones appear in the TCRdb table, and some are missing; sequencing was by immunoSEQ multiplex PCR. This sample has roughly 70,000 clones, with around nine tenths found just once. The CDR3 runs to 15 residues. V was shortened by 0 bases and J by 0 bases, with 9 bases between the two germline ends. From germline, CDR1 is SGHRS and CDR2 YFSETQ. This clone was picked up one time. The rearrangement joins TRBV5-1 to TRBJ1-1; D may be TRBD1 (6 bases). The receptor was derived from a man aged 65 to 85 with acute or convalescent COVID-19. The source material was peripheral blood. Written as DNA, the CDR3 is TGCGCCAGCAGCTTGGCCGGACAGTTGAACACTGAAGCTTTCTTT. This translates into CASSLAGQLNTEAFF.